This TCR beta chain was observed in a study of blood T cell repertoires in COVID-19. V was trimmed by 3 bases and J by 0 bases, leaving 5 bases between them. The CDR3 contains 13 residues. Germline V gene lookup returns CDR1 MNHNS and CDR2 SASEGT. Generated by immunoSEQ multiplex PCR, the TCRdb table keeps only in-frame clones and is missing some. The data show tens of thousands of clones, 83% seen once. The chain recombines TRBV6-1 with TRBJ1-1; D gene ambiguous. The receptor was isolated from a human donor in a cohort sampled during active COVID-19. Sequenced input: peripheral blood. CDR3 in DNA: TGTGCCAGCAGTGACAACTTGAACACTGAAGCTTTCTTT. Its protein product is CASSDNLNTEAFF.